The rows below give T cell receptor beta chains drawn from one sample of a study of cytomegalovirus exposure and HLA in healthy donors. Repertoires were generated with immunoSEQ multiplex PCR, while TCRdb's copy carries only in-frame clones and drops some. The sample has about 160,000 clones, 65% to 80% seen once; the top ten hold around 4%. The sample was PBMCs. These TCRs come from a man aged 35 to 55 in good health and CMV-seronegative. Each CDR3 is given with its conserved first and last residue. The D gene is left open where the match is weak.

length	D	V	J	DNA	CDR3
16	-	TRBV27	TRBJ1-1	TGTGCCAGCAGCCGCGCGGCGCCCACAACGCGCACTGAAGCTTTCTTT	CASSRAAPTTRTEAFF
15	TRBD2	TRBV6-1	TRBJ2-1	TGTGCCAGCAGACCTGCGGGGGGTTTATACAATGAGCAGTTCTTC	CASRPAGGLYNEQFF
11	-	TRBV6-1	TRBJ1-6	TGTGCCGGGGGCCTAACCTCACCCCTCCACTTT	CAGGLTSPLHF
14	-	TRBV7-2	TRBJ1-6	TGTGCCAGCAGCTTAGGGGGGCAGAATTCACCCCTCCACTTT	CASSLGGQNSPLHF
16	TRBD1	TRBV30	TRBJ2-1	TGTGCCTGGGCTGAAGGAACAGGGGTGTCCTACAATGAGCAGTTCTTC	CAWAEGTGVSYNEQFF
16	-	TRBV27	TRBJ1-1	TGTGCCAGCCGCCCCTGGGGAACAGGGTTCAACACTGAAGCTTTCTTT	CASRPWGTGFNTEAFF
15	TRBD1	TRBV5-4	TRBJ1-4	TGTGCCAGCAGCGGGGGGACAGTAGGTTATGAAAAACTGTTTTTT	CASSGGTVGYEKLFF
12	TRBD1	TRBV2	TRBJ2-5	TGTGCCGGCCGGGACAGGGTCGAGACCCAGTACTTC	CAGRDRVETQYF
12	-	TRBV11-3	TRBJ2-3	TGTGCCAGCAGCGACAGATCAGATACGCAGTATTTT	CASSDRSDTQYF
16	-	TRBV18	TRBJ2-2	TGTGCCAGCTCACCACCGAGCGGGCGCATAACCGGGGAGCTGTTTTTT	CASSPPSGRITGELFF